This T cell receptor (beta chain) comes out of a study of T cell repertoires in aging, cancer and after chemotherapy. Study in general: About 8.8 million TCR reads made up the full dataset. General study results and limits: Untreated cancer patients had significantly lower blood TCR diversity than age-matched healthy donors.

Comment on this clonotype: The antigen remains unidentified.

TCR beta rearrangements were amplified from peripheral blood genomic DNA. TRB rearrangements spanning V, D and J were amplified using mixed TRB-A/B primers. TCRdb ran MiXCR on the multiplex PCR reads and lists one entry per CDR3 protein. This table holds approximately 9,700 distinct CDR3 sequences, less than 30% found once. This TCR was recovered from a human donor in good health. Sequencing was carried out using blood.

CDR3 bases: TGTGCCAGCTCGGGGGAGCAGGGGAAGGCAGAGACCCAGTACTTC. It is translated as CASSGEQGKAETQYF. The chain is built from TRBV18 and TRBJ2-5; the D gene is possibly TRBD1 (6 bases). Trimming took off 6 bases at V and 4 bases at J, with 18 bases between the two ends. The CDR3 loop spans 15 amino acids. The germline V gene encodes CDR1 KGHSH and CDR2 LQKENI.